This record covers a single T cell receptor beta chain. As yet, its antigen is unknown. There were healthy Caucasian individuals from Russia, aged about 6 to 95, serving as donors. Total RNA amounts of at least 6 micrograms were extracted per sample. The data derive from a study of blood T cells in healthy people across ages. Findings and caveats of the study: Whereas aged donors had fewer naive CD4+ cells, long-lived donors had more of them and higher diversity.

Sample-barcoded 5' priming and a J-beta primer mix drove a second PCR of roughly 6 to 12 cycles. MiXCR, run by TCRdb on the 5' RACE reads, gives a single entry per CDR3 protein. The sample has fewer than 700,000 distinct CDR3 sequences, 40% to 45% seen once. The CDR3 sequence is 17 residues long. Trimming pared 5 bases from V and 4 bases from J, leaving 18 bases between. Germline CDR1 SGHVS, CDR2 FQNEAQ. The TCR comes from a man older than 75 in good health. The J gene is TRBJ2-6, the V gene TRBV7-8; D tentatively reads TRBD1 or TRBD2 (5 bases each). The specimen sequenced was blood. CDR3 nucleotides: TGTGCCAGCAGCCCCGGGGACCGCATTAGGGGGGCCAACGTCCTGACTTTC. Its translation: CASSPGDRIRGANVLTF. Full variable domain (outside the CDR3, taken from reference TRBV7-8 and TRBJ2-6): GAGVSQSPRYKVAKRGQDVALRCDPISGHVSLFWYQQALGQGPEFLTYFQNEAQLDKSGLPSDRFFAERPEGSVSTLKIQRTQQEDSAVYLCASSPGDRIRGANVLTFGAGSRLTVL.